The T cell receptor beta chain under discussion was sequenced for a study of tumor and adjacent non-tumor tissue in lung cancer. Germline V gene lookup returns CDR1 SGHDN and CDR2 FVKESK. The CDR3 extends over 14 amino acids. V was cut by 2 bases and J by 8 bases, with 15 bases left in between. A word on this clonotype: A much larger clone differs from this one at a single base, so this may be a read error.

This sample's RNA came from whole unsorted tissue. Distant lung tissue was collected more than 3 cm away from the tumor edge. Three rounds of nested PCR, following a modified ARM-PCR protocol, produced the TCRbeta library. TCRdb re-derived calls from the multiplex PCR reads in MiXCR, one entry per CDR3 protein. This table holds over 100,000 distinct CDR3 sequences, about 61% found once. The source is a man aged 60 to 69 with non-small cell lung cancer. The specimen was distant non-tumor lung tissue. The rearrangement uses TRBV14 and TRBJ1-2, with unresolved D. For the CDR3, the DNA is TGTGCCAGCAGCCAATTGTCGGTTGGTCGCGGCTACACCTTC. Translation: CASSQLSVGRGYTF.